The entry below describes one T cell receptor beta chain. Original analysis: Junction-only sequences without quality scores were provided by ImmunoSEQ, so filtering was different. Only in-frame clones appear in the TCRdb table, and some are missing; sequencing was by immunoSEQ multiplex PCR. The V and J calls and clone size are taken from that table; D and trimming were inferred from the DNA. Of over a million clones listed, about 96% are singletons. This specimen belongs to a study of shared clonotypes between healthy human individuals. Germline CDR1 is SGHDN and CDR2 is FVKESK. The CDR3 consists of 15 residues. With V trimmed by 4 bases and J by 6 bases, 6 bases remained unmatched.

Sample: naive CD4+ T cells sorted from blood. Indicated subset: CD45RA+ positively selected. J is TRBJ2-3 and V is TRBV14, with 11 positions matching TRBD2. The receptor's source is a man in his thirties or forties in good health. The CDR3 reads CASSLSRTSGDTQYF. CDR3 DNA: TGTGCCAGCAGCCTCTCACGGACTAGCGGGGATACGCAGTATTTT.